This T cell receptor (beta chain) was identified in a study of shared clonotypes between healthy human individuals. The study's findings and limits: Shared clonotypes across all four donors exceeded non-shared ones in generation probability.

This clone occurred once. Its matching antigen is unknown. Deep-level settings were used for running the assay. Measured with immunoSEQ multiplex PCR; TCRdb has only the in-frame clones, and not every one. This table holds some 2,500,000 clones, about 90% found once. V lost 1 base to trimming and J lost 8 bases, with 20 bases between them. This CDR3 is built from 16 residues. Germline-derived CDR1 and CDR2 are LNHDA and SQIVND (reference sequence). The sequence came from a man aged 18 to 29 in good health. Some clones in this sample may be carry-over from other donors' samples. The rearrangement joins TRBV19 to TRBJ1-2; D possibly corresponds to TRBD1 (5 bases). Sample: naive CD4+ T cells from PBMCs. Described subset: CD45RA+ positively selected. CDR3: CASSIGFGDSSEGYTF. The CDR3 DNA reads TGTGCCAGTAGTATAGGGTTCGGCGACAGTTCCGAGGGCTACACCTTC.